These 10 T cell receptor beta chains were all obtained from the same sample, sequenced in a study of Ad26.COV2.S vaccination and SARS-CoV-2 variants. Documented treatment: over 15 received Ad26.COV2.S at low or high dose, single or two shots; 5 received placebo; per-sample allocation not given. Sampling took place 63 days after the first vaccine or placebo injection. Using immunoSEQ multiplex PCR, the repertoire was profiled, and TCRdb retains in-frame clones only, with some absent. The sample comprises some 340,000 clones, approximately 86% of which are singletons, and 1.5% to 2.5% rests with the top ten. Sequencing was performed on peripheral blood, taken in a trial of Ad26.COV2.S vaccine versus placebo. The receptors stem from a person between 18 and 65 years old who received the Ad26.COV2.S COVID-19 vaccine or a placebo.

The CDR3: CASSRTSGGAGTGELFF. The CDR3 DNA follows: TGTGCCAGCAGCCGGACTAGCGGGGGGGCCGGCACCGGGGAGCTGTTTTTT. V and J are TRBV3-1 (or the pseudogene TRBV3-2) and TRBJ2-2, with TRBD2 matching over 15 bases. Germline V gene lookup returns CDR1 LGHDT and CDR2 YNNKEL (reference sequence). This CDR3 has 17 residues. Losses at the gene ends were 4 bases for V and 4 bases for J; bases not matched to a gene: 4.

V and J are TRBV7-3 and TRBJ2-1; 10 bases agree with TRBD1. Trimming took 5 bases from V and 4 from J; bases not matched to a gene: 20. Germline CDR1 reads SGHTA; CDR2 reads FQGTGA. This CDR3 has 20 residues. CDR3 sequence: CASSLARGQGTQVSYNEQFF. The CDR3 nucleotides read TGTGCCAGCAGCCTCGCCCGGGGACAGGGGACCCAGGTGTCGTACAATGAGCAGTTCTTC. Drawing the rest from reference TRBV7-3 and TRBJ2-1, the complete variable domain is GAGVSQTPSNKVTEKGKYVELRCDPISGHTALYWYRQSLGQGPEFLIYFQGTGAADDSGLPNDRFFAVRPEGSVSTLKIQRTERGDSAVYLCASSLARGQGTQVSYNEQFFGPGTRLTVL.

DNA for the CDR3: TGTGCCAGCAGTGGGGAGGGGCCGCACCCCTACGAGCAGTACTTC. The encoded protein is CASSGEGPHPYEQYF. The chain recombines TRBV6-2 or TRBV6-3 with TRBJ2-7; 7 nucleotides line up with TRBD2. The CDR3 has 15 amino acids. V lost 5 bases, J lost 2 bases, and 9 bases stayed unmatched. Looked up from germline, CDR1 is MNHEY and CDR2 is SVGEGT.

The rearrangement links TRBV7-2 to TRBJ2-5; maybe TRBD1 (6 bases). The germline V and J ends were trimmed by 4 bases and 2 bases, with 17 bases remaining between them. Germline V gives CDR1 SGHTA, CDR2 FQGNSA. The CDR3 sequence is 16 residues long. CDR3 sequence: CASSSISGTKQETQYF. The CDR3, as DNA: TGTGCCAGCAGCTCAATCTCCGGGACAAAGCAAGAGACCCAGTACTTC.

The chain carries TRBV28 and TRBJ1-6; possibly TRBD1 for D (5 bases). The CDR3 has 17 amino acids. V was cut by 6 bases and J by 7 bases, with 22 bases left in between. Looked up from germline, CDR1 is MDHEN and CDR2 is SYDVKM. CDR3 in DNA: TGTGCCAGCAGCCCCCCCTGGGGACGGCCTGGGAATTCACCCCTCCACTTT. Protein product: CASSPPWGRPGNSPLHF.

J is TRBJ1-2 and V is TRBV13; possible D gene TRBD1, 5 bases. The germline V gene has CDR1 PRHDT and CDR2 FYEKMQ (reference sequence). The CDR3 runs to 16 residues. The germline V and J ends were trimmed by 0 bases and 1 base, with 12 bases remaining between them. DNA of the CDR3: TGTGCCAGCAGCTTAGGGAGGGGACGGGGTAACTATGGCTACACCTTC. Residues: CASSLGRGRGNYGYTF. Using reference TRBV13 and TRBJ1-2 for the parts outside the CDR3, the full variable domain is AAGVIQSPRHLIKEKRETATLKCYPIPRHDTVYWYQQGPGQDPQFLISFYEKMQSDKGSIPDRFSAQQFSDYHSELNMSSLELGDSALYFCASSLGRGRGNYGYTFGSGTRLTVV.

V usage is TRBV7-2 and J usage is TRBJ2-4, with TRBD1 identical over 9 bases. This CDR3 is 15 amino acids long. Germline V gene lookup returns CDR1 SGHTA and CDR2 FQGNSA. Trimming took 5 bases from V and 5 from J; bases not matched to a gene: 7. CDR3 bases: TGTGCCAGCAGCGTGAACAGGGGGCAACAAAACATTCAGTACTTC. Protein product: CASSVNRGQQNIQYF. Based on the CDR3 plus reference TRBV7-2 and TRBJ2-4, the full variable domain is GAGVSQSPSNKVTEKGKDVELRCDPISGHTALYWYRQSLGQGLEFLIYFQGNSAPDKSGLPSDRFSAERTGGSVSTLTIQRTQQEDSAVYLCASSVNRGQQNIQYFGAGTRLSVL.

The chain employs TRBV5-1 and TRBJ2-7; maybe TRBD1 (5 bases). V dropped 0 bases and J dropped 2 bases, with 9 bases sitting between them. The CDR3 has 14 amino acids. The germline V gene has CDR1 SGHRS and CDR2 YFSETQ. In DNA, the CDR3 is TGCGCCAGCAGCTTGGGACAGAAGGCCTACGAGCAGTACTTC. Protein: CASSLGQKAYEQYF.

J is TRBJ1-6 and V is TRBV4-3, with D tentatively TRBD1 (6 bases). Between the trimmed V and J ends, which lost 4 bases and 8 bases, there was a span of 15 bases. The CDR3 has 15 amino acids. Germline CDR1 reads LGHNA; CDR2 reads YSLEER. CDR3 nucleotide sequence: TGCGCCAGCAGCCTAGAGACAGGCCCGGATTCACCCCTCCACTTT. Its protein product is CASSLETGPDSPLHF.

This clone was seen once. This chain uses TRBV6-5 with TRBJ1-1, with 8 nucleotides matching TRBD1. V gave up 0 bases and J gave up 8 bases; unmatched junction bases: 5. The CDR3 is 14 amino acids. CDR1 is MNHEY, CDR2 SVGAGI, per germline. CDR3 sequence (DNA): TGTGCCAGCAGTTACTCCGGGACAGGTGGAGAAGCTTTCTTT. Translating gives CASSYSGTGGEAFF.